This T cell receptor beta chain came from a study of cytomegalovirus exposure and HLA in healthy donors. The wider study: Genetic ancestry analysis placed around 76% of the roughly 400 donors that were genotyped in the Caucasian-associated cluster. Whole-study results and caveats: Presence/absence results assume similar sequencing depth per donor, which may not hold. Overall, some 160 TCR beta chains were annotated as cytomegalovirus-associated. The productive fraction for most TCR beta V segments was about 87% or about 30% in an earlier analysis.

The CDR3 extends over 12 amino acids. Between the trimmed V and J ends, which lost 3 bases and 3 bases, there was a span of 4 bases. In germline, CDR1 is SEHNR, CDR2 FQNEAQ (reference sequence). Details on this clone: The antigen is undetermined. This sample includes further DNA sequences coding for the same CDR3.

The PCR contained 60 Vbeta and 13 Jbeta primers. The repertoire was sequenced with immunoSEQ multiplex PCR; TCRdb's copy has only in-frame clones and lacks some. The sample yields roughly 190,000 clones, roughly 80% seen once. This chain connects TRBV7-9 to TRBJ2-3; no clear D. This clonotype was obtained from a man aged 50-59 years in good health and CMV-seronegative. Sequences were obtained from PBMCs. The CDR3 DNA follows: TGTGCCAGCAGCTTGTCAACAGATACGCAGTATTTT. This encodes CASSLSTDTQYF.